These 5 T cell receptor beta chains came from one sample sequenced in a study of T-cell reconstitution after alpha-beta-depleted transplantation in children. For these TCRs, the target antigens are not known. The study, taken as a whole, reports: Most T-cell counts and diversity one year after the transplant came from T cells that were newly produced.

A TCRbeta library incorporating unique molecular identifiers was prepared. A single record per CDR3 protein comes from TCRdb applying MiXCR to the PCR reads. The sample carries about 290,000 distinct CDR3 sequences, around 7.1% recorded once. The sample was peripheral blood, taken 360 days after TCRalphabeta/CD19-depleted stem cell transplant. These receptors all come from a female patient between 2 and 15 years old who had a stem cell transplant for Fanconi anemia, so the T cells may come from the graft donor.

This clonotype was counted ten times or more. This chain joins TRBV3-1 and TRBJ2-1; 9 bases map to TRBD2. Per germline, CDR1 LGHDT and CDR2 YNNKEL (reference sequence). The CDR3 covers 17 residues. Unmatched junction bases numbered 9, after V lost 1 base and J lost 5 bases. CDR3 DNA: TGTGCCAGCAGCCAAGTGCCTCTAGCGGGGCTGCACAATGAGCAGTTCTTC. Its protein product is CASSQVPLAGLHNEQFF.

This clonotype was counted at least ten times. The V and J genes are TRBV28 and TRBJ2-7; tentatively, D is TRBD2 (5 bases). The CDR3 runs to 11 residues. Deletions cut 3 bases from V and 7 bases from J, with 7 bases between. The germline CDR1 and CDR2 sequences are MDHEN and SYDVKM. For the CDR3, the DNA is TGTGCCAGCAGTTTTCAGCGGGAGCAGTACTTC. Encoded protein: CASSFQREQYF.

There are many counts of this clonotype. The chain combines TRBV5-1 with TRBJ1-2; no clear D gene. Per germline, CDR1 SGHRS and CDR2 YFSETQ. V was clipped by 3 bases and J by 5 bases, with 20 bases between them. This CDR3 spans 16 amino acids. CDR3 loop: CASSSGPRSEDYGYTF. CDR3 nucleotide sequence: TGCGCCAGCAGCTCTGGACCGAGATCCGAGGATTATGGCTACACCTTC.

Many counts were recorded for this clonotype. This chain links TRBV9 with TRBJ2-7, with TRBD2 matching 12 bases. V lost 2 bases to trimming and J lost 3 bases; unmatched junction nucleotides: 0. The CDR3 covers 14 residues. Germline CDR1 reads SGDLS; CDR2 reads YYNGEE. CDR3 region: CASSVTSGGYEQYF. The CDR3, as DNA: TGTGCCAGCAGCGTGACTAGCGGGGGCTACGAGCAGTACTTC.

This clonotype was picked up many times. This rearrangement joins TRBV29-1 to TRBJ2-5; D is unclear. The V end lost 4 bases, the J end lost 3 bases, and 9 bases lay between the germline ends. The CDR3 covers 12 residues. Germline CDR1 reads SQVTM; CDR2 reads ANQGSEA. CDR3 residues: CSVVSPKETQYF. The CDR3 coding sequence is TGCAGCGTTGTTTCACCCAAAGAGACCCAGTACTTC.